This TCR beta chain was recovered during a study of control samples from healthy donors and cancer patients. V was clipped by 4 bases and J by 0 bases, with 10 bases between them. From germline, CDR1 is MNHEY and CDR2 SVGAGI. The CDR3 length is 14 residues. Profiling relied on immunoSEQ multiplex PCR, and the TCRdb table lists in-frame clones only, not all of them. The data contain roughly 68,000 clones, around 80% of them singletons. The sample consisted of blood. This sequence joins TRBV6-5 and TRBJ2-7; D is unresolved. The receptor's source is a man in his fifties or sixties in good health. The CDR3 coding sequence is TGTGCCAGCAGTTCCTCTATTACCTCCTACGAGCAGTACTTC. The encoded protein is CASSSSITSYEQYF.